The present entry profiles one TCR beta chain with its context. The junction had 6 bases not matched to a gene; V was cut back by 4 bases and J by 1 base. Germline CDR1 reads LGHNA; CDR2 reads YNFKEQ. The CDR3 covers 15 residues. Primers included in the PCR were 60 Vbeta and 13 Jbeta primers. The repertoire was sequenced with immunoSEQ multiplex PCR; TCRdb's copy has only in-frame clones and lacks some. Here the sample spans roughly 160,000 clones, approximately 80% being singletons. The sample comes from a study of cytomegalovirus exposure and HLA in healthy donors. The V call is TRBV4-2, the J call TRBJ2-5; 7 nucleotides line up with TRBD2. The clonotype comes from a man aged 50 to 60 in good health and CMV-seropositive. Sequenced input: PBMCs. CDR3 loop: CASSRFSGPQETQYF. The CDR3 region has the DNA TGTGCCAGCAGCCGCTTTAGCGGGCCCCAAGAGACCCAGTACTTC.